This T cell receptor beta chain was profiled in a study of OX40 agonist ivuxolimab in advanced cancers. General notes on the study: Ivuxolimab was an agonistic, fully human IgG2 monoclonal antibody directed against OX40 (CD134), a costimulatory receptor. Among the approximately 50 dose-escalation patients, roughly 20 had hepatocellular carcinoma, approximately 15 melanoma, 9 renal cell carcinoma and 9 head and neck cancer. Prior anti-PD-1, anti-PD-L1 or anti-CTLA-4 therapy was permitted, and checkpoint inhibitors had been received by around 39% of dose-escalation patients. Three dose-escalation patients achieved partial responses, one with hepatocellular carcinoma and two with cutaneous melanoma. The purpose of peripheral TCRbeta sequencing was to test whether ivuxolimab changed TCR sequence diversity and led to clonal T-cell expansion. The monotherapy dose-escalation portion (N of about 47 patients) of the phase I ivuxolimab trial is reported in the paper. A male proportion of around 83% and a mean age of approximately 60 years, ranging from 23 to 79, were recorded for the dose-escalation cohort. Intravenous ivuxolimab was administered to patients every 2 weeks at six dose levels: 0.01, 0.1, 0.3, 1.5, 3 and 10 mg/kg.

Genomic DNA was isolated from the sorted cells so that the TCRbeta CDR3 region could be sequenced. TCRbeta CDR3 regions were sequenced using the immunoSEQ Assay. In TCRdb, the immuneACCESS table is reduced to in-frame sequences with V and J assigned. These tables do not hold every clone; where another copy was compared, an unresolved V gene accounts for under half, and the others remain unexplained. In all, the sample holds around 79,000 clones, and roughly 86% of those were seen once. The ten largest clones add up to approximately 0.8% of the sample. Patients with autoimmune disease history or receiving systemic immunosuppression were excluded from the trial. Peripheral blood for TCR sequencing was collected from all dose cohorts at baseline, on cycle 4 day 1, and on cycle 7 day 1. Samples came from an open-label, multicenter, first-in-human phase I dose-escalation trial of ivuxolimab. Adults with locally advanced or metastatic melanoma, renal cell carcinoma, hepatocellular carcinoma or head and neck squamous cell carcinoma were enrolled in the trial. Before TCR sequencing, CD4+ T cells and CD8+ T cells from peripheral blood were sorted into separate populations.

Worth noting for this clone: Its antigen is not yet known. Base quality data are lacking; no much larger clone is found one base away.

The CDR3 has 14 amino acids, counting the end cysteine and phenylalanine. Just CDR3 DNA is preserved here, 42 bases in frame from base 1. V is trimmed back by 5 bases and J by 7 bases, and the junction contains 7 bases that no gene match accounts for. The germline V gene (reference sequence) sets CDR1 to MNHNY and CDR2 to SVGAGI. Study-wide findings and limitations: Antigen specificity was not determined for the clonally expanded peripheral T cells. Partial responders in the 0.1-3.0 mg/kg groups had among the lowest normalized peripheral clonal expansion, especially among CD8+ T cells. On average, CD8+ T cells showed more expanded clones than CD4+ T cells after ivuxolimab. At doses of 0.1 to 3.0 mg/kg, clonal expansion of both CD4+ and CD8+ T cells in blood was seen between baseline and week 6. Low levels of normalized T-cell clonal expansion were also shown by some nonresponding patients.

Recombination connected TRBV6-6 to TRBJ1-5; TRBD1 aligns with 8 central bases. Sequenced here: CD4+ or CD8+ T cells sorted from blood, sampled in a trial of the OX40 agonist ivuxolimab. This clonotype was sampled from an adult with an advanced solid tumor such as melanoma, head and neck, liver or kidney cancer. The CDR3 protein sequence reads: CASSQGQAHQPQHF. The nucleotides read TGTGCCAGCAGTCAGGGACAGGCCCACCAGCCCCAGCATTTT.